Presented here are 3 T cell receptor beta chains from one specimen sequenced in a study of T-cell memory formation after mild COVID-19. TCRdb reprocessed the 5' RACE reads via MiXCR and lists one record per CDR3 protein. The repertoire consists of 350,000 to 450,000 distinct CDR3 sequences, with roughly 24% occurring once and the leading ten covering 8.5% to 10%. The sequencing sample was made of PBMCs or a T cell subset sorted from them (not recorded which). The origin of the receptors is an adult woman who had mild COVID-19 (a few samples of this study predate the infection). Cell type and time point are not known.

This rearrangement joins TRBV25-1 to TRBJ2-3, with D hard to call. Germline V gene data show CDR1 as MGHDK and CDR2 as SYGVNS. The CDR3 spans 12 residues. Trimming left V 3 bases short and J 7 bases short, with 8 bases between. The CDR3 DNA follows: TGTGCCAGCAGTGACCTGAAGAATACGCAGTATTTT. This gives the protein CASSDLKNTQYF.

This clonotype has just a few counts. J is TRBJ2-7 and V is TRBV9, with 7 positions matching TRBD2. CDR1 is SGDLS, CDR2 YYNGEE, per germline. CDR3 length equals 14 residues. The V and J ends lost 4 bases and 6 bases, in that order; junction bases with no gene match: 10. The CDR3 DNA is TGTGCCAGCAGCACCGAGCCGGGGGGAGGCGAGCAGTACTTC. It is translated as CASSTEPGGGEQYF.

The rearrangement uses TRBV11-2 and TRBJ2-1; tentative D call: TRBD2 (5 bases). The ends were cut back, 4 bases at V and 0 bases at J, with 10 bases in the middle. The germline V gene has CDR1 SGHAT and CDR2 FQNNGV. The CDR3 has 15 residues. The CDR3 DNA sequence: TGTGCCAGCAGCTCAACACGGGGCTCCTACAATGAGCAGTTCTTC. Amino acid sequence: CASSSTRGSYNEQFF.